The next 5 T cell receptor beta chains were all read from a single sample in a study of shared clonotypes between healthy human individuals. CD45RO-negative, CCR7-positively selected cells formed the naive CD8 fraction, excluding terminally differentiated effector memory CD45RA+ cells. Some clones are missing from TCRdb's copy, which holds only in-frame ones; the method was immunoSEQ multiplex PCR. The sample consists of 2 million or so clones, about 95% of them appearing once. Sequencing was performed on naive CD8+ T cells sorted from blood. These receptors all stem from a man aged 18 to 30 in good health.

V usage is TRBV29-1 and J usage is TRBJ1-1; TRBD1 might be the D (5 bases). The CDR3 has 15 residues. The germline gives CDR1 SQVTM, CDR2 ANQGSEA. V was shortened by 4 bases and J by 4 bases, with 19 bases between the two germline ends. The CDR3 nucleotides read TGCAGCGTTGTAGCGGGGAGAACCGGGGGCACTGAAGCTTTCTTT. It encodes CSVVAGRTGGTEAFF.

CDR3 amino acids: CASSEWAGTISGANVLTF. CDR3 in DNA: TGTGCCAGCAGTGAATGGGCAGGGACCATTTCTGGGGCCAACGTCCTGACTTTC. V usage is TRBV6-1 and J usage is TRBJ2-6; D tentatively fits TRBD1 or TRBD2 (5 bases each). In germline, CDR1 is MNHNS, CDR2 SASEGT. The CDR3 runs 18 residues. The ends were cut back, 2 bases at V and 1 base at J, with 15 bases in the middle.

CDR3 sequence reads: CASSEGEPYEQYF. CDR3 coding DNA: TGTGCCAGCAGTGAAGGGGAGCCCTACGAGCAGTACTTC. This sequence joins TRBV6-1 and TRBJ2-7; maybe TRBD2 (5 bases). Trimming pared 1 base from V and 2 bases from J, leaving 6 bases between. Germline lookup yields CDR1 MNHNS and CDR2 SASEGT. This CDR3 is 13 amino acids long.

The chain carries TRBV9 and TRBJ1-2, with a tentative D call TRBD1 (5 bases). CDR1 and CDR2 (germline): SGDLS, YYNGEE. This CDR3 spans 14 amino acids. V dropped 3 bases and J dropped 6 bases, with 15 bases sitting between them. CDR3 amino acids: CASSGPQGSDGYTF. The CDR3 nucleotides read TGTGCCAGCAGCGGCCCGCAGGGATCGGATGGCTACACCTTC.

V gene TRBV5-1 combines with J gene TRBJ2-1; 11 positions agree with TRBD2. Germline V gene sequence: CDR1 SGHRS, CDR2 YFSETQ. Germline trimming cut 6 bases from V and 4 bases from J; bases unmatched to any gene: 9. The length of the CDR3 is 16 residues. The CDR3 is CASILRLAGLYNEQFF. The CDR3 DNA is TGCGCCAGCATTTTGCGACTAGCGGGGCTGTACAATGAGCAGTTCTTC.